This TCR beta chain comes out of a study of CD8+ T cells in alopecia areata. Notes on the study in general: Higher clonality was seen in lesional scalp than in normal scalp, especially in alopecia totalis/universalis. TCR sharing across patients was less clear than in mice, possibly HLA-related.

Per germline, CDR1 SEHNR and CDR2 FQNEAQ (reference sequence). This CDR3 region has 13 residues. Trimming removed 2 bases from V and 1 base from J, with 5 bases in between. This clone was recorded a few times. Its matching antigen is unknown. Reverse transcribed after extraction, RNA yielded cDNA as the sequencing template. Only in-frame clones appear in the TCRdb table, and some are missing; sequencing was by immunoSEQ multiplex PCR. The data show about 110,000 clones, about 59% seen once. Treatment of the sample: oral pan-JAK inhibitor, 5-10 mg twice daily. The clonotype comes from a human donor with alopecia areata. The chain employs TRBV7-9 and TRBJ1-1; tentative D call: TRBD1 (5 bases). This specimen was CD8+ T cells sorted from blood, taken at week 24, from a patient treated with tofacitinib. CDR3 nucleotide sequence: TGTGCCAGCAGCTTAACAGGGAACACTGAAGCTTTCTTT. It translates to CASSLTGNTEAFF.